The next 25 T cell receptor beta chains were all read from a single sample in a study of beta chain features in type 1 diabetes (dated 2018 in TCRdb). Library creation used the immunoSEQ multiplex PCR assay. All of the isolated RNA was reverse transcribed with the High Capacity cDNA Reverse Transcription Kit, so expressed TCRB transcripts were sequenced. Entries here come from immuneACCESS through TCRdb and include only in-frame sequences with V and J called. Some clones fail to appear in such tables; in the studies checked, an unresolved V gene covers under half of the shortfall, and the cause of the remainder is unknown. The sample profile shows 150,000 to 200,000 clones; roughly 63% of them were found once. In total, the top ten clones hold roughly 0.089% of the sample. For these TCRs, the target antigens are not known. The investigation overall reported the following: In all four CD4+ subsets, TCRB CDR3 length was moderately but significantly shorter in type 1 diabetes patients.

The sequenced sample was naive CD4+ T cells from blood. The cell subset or site label here, explained by the study, means: true naive CD4+ T cells. Every receptor here comes from a man younger than 40 with type 1 diabetes.

J is TRBJ2-1 and V is TRBV5-1; 11 nucleotides match TRBD2. Germline V CDR1 and CDR2: SGHRS, YFSETQ. The CDR3 has 15 residues. The junction had 6 bases not matched to a gene; V was cut back by 1 base and J by 9 bases. The CDR3 reads CASSLSSGGAREQFF. CDR3 nucleotides: TGCGCCAGCAGCTTGAGTAGCGGGGGGGCCCGTGAGCAGTTCTTC.

The V and J genes are TRBV27 and TRBJ2-6, with 7 bases that match TRBD1. Trimming at V came to 6 bases and at J to 0 bases, leaving 8 bases not matched to a gene. The CDR3 is 17 residues long. Germline V lookup: CDR1 MNHEY, CDR2 SMNVEV (reference sequence). CDR3 residues: CASSRDSGRSGANVLTF. CDR3 nucleotide sequence: TGTGCCAGCAGCCGGGACAGTGGTCGCTCTGGGGCCAACGTCCTGACTTTC.

The gene calls are TRBV7-2 and TRBJ2-5; TRBD1 might be the D (5 bases). Deletions cut 2 bases from V and 1 base from J, with 8 bases between. The germline V gene has CDR1 SGHTA and CDR2 FQGNSA. This CDR3 region has 14 residues. The CDR3 region is CASSLSRVQETQYF. CDR3 sequence (DNA): TGTGCCAGCAGCTTAAGCAGGGTCCAAGAGACCCAGTACTTC.

This sequence joins TRBV30 and TRBJ1-2; tentatively, D is TRBD1 (5 bases). The CDR3 sequence is 13 residues long. Germline values: CDR1 GTSNPN, CDR2 SVGIG (reference sequence). The V and J ends lost 8 bases and 0 bases respectively, with 13 bases between them. The CDR3 nucleotides read TGTGCCGGGACCCGGGCAACTAACTATGGCTACACCTTC. Translating it yields CAGTRATNYGYTF.

This clone came up a few times. V usage is TRBV30 and J usage is TRBJ2-7; D unresolved. The V gene's germline CDR1 is GTSNPN and CDR2 SVGIG (reference sequence). Trimming stripped 1 base from V and 7 bases from J, with 11 bases between. The CDR3 length is 12 residues. The CDR3 here is CAWSARNSEQYF. In DNA form, the CDR3 reads TGTGCCTGGAGTGCTAGGAATTCGGAGCAGTACTTC.

The chain joins TRBV7-2 to TRBJ1-1; tentatively, D is TRBD1 (6 bases). Germline CDR1 and CDR2: SGHTA and FQGNSA. The CDR3 contains 14 residues. V lost 4 bases and J 0 bases, leaving 9 bases between the germline ends. The CDR3 reads CASSYQGMNTEAFF. For the CDR3, the DNA is TGTGCCAGCAGCTACCAGGGGATGAACACTGAAGCTTTCTTT.

This chain connects TRBV29-1 to TRBJ1-1; a possible D gene is TRBD1 (6 bases). CDR3 length: 11 amino acids. The V and J ends lost 5 bases and 3 bases respectively, with 7 bases between them. Germline V lookup: CDR1 SQVTM, CDR2 ANQGSEA. Written as DNA, the CDR3 is TGCAGCGTTAGGGGGGACACTGAAGCTTTCTTT. Its protein product is CSVRGDTEAFF. Together with reference TRBV29-1 and TRBJ1-1, the CDR3 gives the full variable domain: SAVISQKPSRDICQRGTSLTIQCQVDSQVTMMFWYRQQPGQSLTLIATANQGSEATYESGFVIDKFPISRPNLTFSTLTVSNMSPEDSSIYLCSVRGDTEAFFGQGTRLTVV.

This chain uses TRBV4-3 with TRBJ1-6; 7 nucleotides line up with TRBD1. Germline lookup yields CDR1 LGHNA and CDR2 YSLEER. V lost 4 bases and J lost 7; bases outside the gene matches: 7. The CDR3 runs to 15 residues. As DNA, the CDR3 is TGCGCCAGCAGCCCAGACAGGGCTAAGAATTCACCCCTCCACTTT. The encoded protein is CASSPDRAKNSPLHF.

The V gene is TRBV9, the J gene TRBJ2-7, with D maybe TRBD1 (6 bases). Germline V gene lookup returns CDR1 SGDLS and CDR2 YYNGEE. V was clipped by 3 bases and J by 1 base, with 11 bases between them. The CDR3 has 14 amino acids. Written as DNA, the CDR3 is TGTGCCAGCAGCGGCCCGGGACAATCCTACGAGCAGTACTTC. Translating gives CASSGPGQSYEQYF.

The J gene is TRBJ1-6, the V gene TRBV7-8; 9 positions agree with TRBD1. Germline CDR1 reads SGHVS; CDR2 reads FQNEAQ. This CDR3 is 15 amino acids long. Trimming took 6 bases from V and 6 from J; bases not matched to a gene: 6. The CDR3 here is CASRTTGGTNSPLHF. The DNA for the CDR3 is TGTGCCAGCAGAACTACAGGGGGCACTAATTCACCCCTCCACTTT.

The chain recombines TRBV4-1 with TRBJ2-1; 7 bases are a match to TRBD1. Germline-derived CDR1 and CDR2 are MGHRA and YSYEKL. Trimming cost V 0 bases and J 6 bases; bases outside gene matches: 11. The CDR3 loop spans 17 amino acids. This CDR3 is CASSQDLGTADFNEQFF. The CDR3 DNA is TGCGCCAGCAGCCAAGATCTGGGGACAGCGGATTTCAATGAGCAGTTCTTC.

J is TRBJ2-7 and V is TRBV11-2, with 7 nucleotides matching TRBD1. The CDR3 is 14 amino acids. Germline-derived CDR1 and CDR2 are SGHAT and FQNNGV. The ends lost 7 bases at V and 2 bases at J; junction bases unmatched: 8. The CDR3 loop is CASTIAGTAYEQYF. CDR3 in DNA: TGTGCCAGCACCATAGCTGGGACAGCCTACGAGCAGTACTTC.

The chain recombines TRBV5-4 with TRBJ2-5; 8 bases agree with TRBD1. J gave up 1 base and V 5 bases, and 10 bases lay outside the gene matches. This CDR3 has 16 residues. The V gene's germline CDR1 is SGHNT and CDR2 YYREEE (reference sequence). The CDR3, as DNA: TGTGCCAGCAGTCCAGGGATTGGACAGGGCCAAGAGACCCAGTACTTC. Protein product: CASSPGIGQGQETQYF.

The gene calls are TRBV7-2 and TRBJ1-6; D is possibly TRBD1 (6 bases). Trimming removed 4 bases from V and 8 bases from J, with 15 bases in between. The CDR3 is 15 amino acids. The germline CDR1 and CDR2 sequences are SGHTA and FQGNSA. The CDR3 DNA is TGTGCCAGCAGCTCGGTGGCACAGGGTGATTCACCCCTCCACTTT. Residues: CASSSVAQGDSPLHF.

This clone was picked up a small number of times. The V gene is TRBV7-8, the J gene TRBJ2-5; tentative D call: TRBD2 (5 bases). Germline values: CDR1 SGHVS, CDR2 FQNEAQ. The CDR3 runs to 11 residues. V lost 9 bases and J lost 4, with 9 bases in between. In DNA form, the CDR3 reads TGTGCCAGAGGCGGGCCAGAGACCCAGTACTTC. It yields the protein CARGGPETQYF.

V is TRBV5-4 and J is TRBJ2-3; perhaps TRBD2 as D (5 bases). The ends were cut back, 1 base at V and 2 bases at J, with 14 bases in the middle. CDR3 length: 16 residues. CDR1 is SGHNT, CDR2 YYREEE, per germline (reference sequence). CDR3 in amino acids: CASSLSISAVTDTQYF. The CDR3 DNA is TGTGCCAGCAGCTTGTCGATTAGCGCTGTCACAGATACGCAGTATTTT.

The chain couples TRBV13 to TRBJ2-7; perhaps TRBD1 as D (6 bases). Germline V lookup: CDR1 PRHDT, CDR2 FYEKMQ (reference sequence). V dropped 2 bases and J dropped 6 bases, with 11 bases sitting between them. The CDR3 is made up of 13 amino acids. CDR3 sequence (DNA): TGTGCCAGCAGCTTATTGTCAGGGGTCGAGCAGTACTTC. It is translated as CASSLLSGVEQYF.

This clone has more than one count but fewer than ten. V is TRBV9 and J is TRBJ2-4; 10 bases are a match to TRBD1. V lost 2 bases and J lost 6; bases outside the gene matches: 2. The CDR3 consists of 14 residues. The germline V gene encodes CDR1 SGDLS and CDR2 YYNGEE. CDR3 bases: TGTGCCAGCAGCGTGCGGGACAGGGGAAACATTCAGTACTTC. Its translation is CASSVRDRGNIQYF.

The rearrangement joins TRBV7-2 to TRBJ1-2; 7 nucleotides match TRBD1. CDR1 and CDR2 from the germline V gene are SGHTA and FQGNSA. The CDR3 extends over 15 amino acids. V lost 1 base to trimming and J lost 3 bases; unmatched junction nucleotides: 5. CDR3 region: CASSLVGGQDYGYTF. The CDR3, as DNA: TGTGCCAGCAGCTTAGTTGGTGGACAGGACTATGGCTACACCTTC.

The table lists this clone with a few counts. V usage is TRBV9 and J usage is TRBJ1-1, with D uncertain. The length of the CDR3 is 14 residues. Germline V CDR1 and CDR2: SGDLS, YYNGEE. V dropped 0 bases and J dropped 4 bases, with 10 bases sitting between them. DNA for the CDR3: TGTGCCAGCAGCGTAGTCTGGACGTCCACTGAAGCTTTCTTT. This gives the protein CASSVVWTSTEAFF.

This chain links TRBV9 with TRBJ1-3; 8 bases agree with TRBD1. Germline V lookup: CDR1 SGDLS, CDR2 YYNGEE. V gave up 6 bases and J gave up 0 bases; unmatched junction bases: 8. This CDR3 comprises 16 residues. The CDR3 coding sequence is TGTGCCAGCACCCCGACAGGGGCTTTCTCTGGAAACACCATATATTTT. Its translation is CASTPTGAFSGNTIYF.

The chain couples TRBV7-2 to TRBJ2-3; D is possibly TRBD1 or TRBD2 (6 bases each). V lost 6 bases and J 4 bases, leaving 11 bases between the germline ends. The CDR3 length is 13 residues. Germline V gene sequence: CDR1 SGHTA, CDR2 FQGNSA. CDR3 DNA: TGTGCCAGCAGGTTGGGGGGCGCAGATACGCAGTATTTT. Protein sequence: CASRLGGADTQYF.

This chain joins TRBV4-1 and TRBJ2-7, with 7 bases lining up with TRBD1. The CDR3 is 15 residues long. Germline CDR1 reads MGHRA; CDR2 reads YSYEKL. V lost 0 bases, J lost 3 bases, and 5 bases stayed unmatched. The CDR3 nucleotides are TGCGCCAGCAGCCAAGAGGGACAGAGATACTACGAGCAGTACTTC. This translates into CASSQEGQRYYEQYF.

The V and J genes are TRBV2 and TRBJ2-5, with TRBD2 as a possible D gene (5 bases). Germline V gene data show CDR1 as SNHLY and CDR2 as FYNNEI. V lost 3 bases to trimming and J lost 0 bases, with 11 bases between them. The CDR3 loop spans 15 amino acids. The DNA for the CDR3 is TGTGCCAGCAGTGACAGGCAGCGGTACCAAGAGACCCAGTACTTC. Translating it yields CASSDRQRYQETQYF.

The genes are TRBV29-1 and TRBJ2-2; D is unresolved. V was shortened by 3 bases and J by 4 bases, with 9 bases between the two germline ends. CDR1 and CDR2 from the germline V gene are SQVTM and ANQGSEA. The length of the CDR3 is 13 residues. CDR3 sequence reads: CSVDRTGTGELFF. In DNA form, the CDR3 reads TGCAGCGTTGATCGGACGGGCACCGGGGAGCTGTTTTTT.